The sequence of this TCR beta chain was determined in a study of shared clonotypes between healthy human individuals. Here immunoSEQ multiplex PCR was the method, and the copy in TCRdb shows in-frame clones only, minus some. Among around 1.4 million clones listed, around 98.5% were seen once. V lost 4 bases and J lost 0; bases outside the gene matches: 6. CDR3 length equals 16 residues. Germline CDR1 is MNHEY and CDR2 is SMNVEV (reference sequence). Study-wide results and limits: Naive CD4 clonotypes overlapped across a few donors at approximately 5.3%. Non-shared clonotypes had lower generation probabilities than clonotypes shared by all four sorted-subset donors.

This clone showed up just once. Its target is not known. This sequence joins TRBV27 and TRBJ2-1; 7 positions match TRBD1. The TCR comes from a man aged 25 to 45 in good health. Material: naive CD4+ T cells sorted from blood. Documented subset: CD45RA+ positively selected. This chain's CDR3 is CASSSHRGSSYNEQFF. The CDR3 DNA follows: TGTGCCAGCAGTTCCCACAGGGGTAGCTCCTACAATGAGCAGTTCTTC.